The 23 T cell receptor beta chains below were found in one sample sequenced in a study of cytomegalovirus exposure and HLA in healthy donors. The PCR employed 60 Vbeta primers together with 13 Jbeta primers. This table comes from immunoSEQ multiplex PCR, and its TCRdb copy is limited to in-frame clones, with some not included. The repertoire holds approximately 59,000 clones, with 60% to 80% as singletons. Input material: PBMCs. Source of these receptors: a man in his forties or fifties in good health and CMV-seropositive.

The V call is TRBV9, the J call TRBJ2-1; 12 bases line up with TRBD1. Germline trimming cut 3 bases from V and 8 bases from J; bases unmatched to any gene: 15. Germline values: CDR1 SGDLS, CDR2 YYNGEE. The CDR3 contains 18 residues. CDR3 loop: CASSAWPLPGQGADEQFF. The CDR3 nucleotides read TGTGCCAGCAGCGCCTGGCCCCTTCCGGGACAGGGGGCTGATGAGCAGTTCTTC.

The rearrangement uses TRBV5-6 and TRBJ2-5, with 8 bases aligning to TRBD1. The germline V gene has CDR1 SGHDT and CDR2 YYEEEE. The V gene end was trimmed by 4 bases and the J gene end by 5 bases; junction bases not matched to a gene: 13. The CDR3 covers 16 residues. CDR3 sequence (DNA): TGTGCCAGCAGCGCGTTTAGGACAGGGTTTTCGGAGACCCAGTACTTC. Residues: CASSAFRTGFSETQYF.

This chain uses TRBV5-1 with TRBJ2-3, with 7 positions matching TRBD1. The CDR3 length is 14 residues. V was clipped by 6 bases and J by 2 bases; unmatched bases: 6. Germline assignment: CDR1 SGHRS and CDR2 YFSETQ. The CDR3 spells CASNQGDVTDTQYF. The CDR3 nucleotides read TGCGCCAGCAACCAGGGGGACGTCACAGATACGCAGTATTTT.

This chain uses TRBV11-2 with TRBJ2-7; D is undetermined. The CDR3 has 13 amino acids. Germline V gene lookup returns CDR1 SGHAT and CDR2 FQNNGV. Trimming pared 1 base from V and 3 bases from J, leaving 7 bases between. The CDR3 coding sequence is TGTGCCAGCAGCTTAGGTTCTCTCTACGAGCAGTACTTC. Residues: CASSLGSLYEQYF.

The V and J genes are TRBV5-6 and TRBJ1-4; 7 nucleotides agree with TRBD1. Trimming removed 0 bases from V and 6 bases from J; junction bases left unmatched: 5. Germline V gene lookup returns CDR1 SGHDT and CDR2 YYEEEE. This CDR3 has 15 residues. CDR3: CASSLVEGADEKLFF. The CDR3 bases are TGTGCCAGCAGCTTGGTGGAGGGGGCTGATGAAAAACTGTTTTTT. The full variable domain, with the rest looked up from reference TRBV5-6 and TRBJ1-4, is DAGVTQSPTHLIKTRGQQVTLRCSPKSGHDTVSWYQQALGQGPQFIFQYYEEEERQRGNFPDRFSGHQFPNYSSELNVNALLLGDSALYLCASSLVEGADEKLFFGSGTQLSVL.

The chain recombines TRBV14 with TRBJ1-1, with D unresolved. Between the trimmed V and J ends, which lost 0 bases and 0 bases, there was a span of 11 bases. The CDR3 totals 16 residues. Germline CDR1 and CDR2: SGHDN and FVKESK. Written as DNA, the CDR3 is TGTGCCAGCAGCCAAGAGCCAGGCATTATGAACACTGAAGCTTTCTTT. It translates to CASSQEPGIMNTEAFF.

This clone was observed a few times. V is TRBV10-1 and J is TRBJ2-5, with 9 nucleotides matching TRBD1. Germline CDR1 is WNHNN and CDR2 is SYGVQD (reference sequence). The trim removed 11 bases at V and 5 bases at J, leaving 6 bases unmatched. The CDR3 sequence is 12 residues long. The DNA for the CDR3 is TGCGCCCCCACAGGGGGCTTTGAGACCCAGTACTTC. Amino acid sequence: CAPTGGFETQYF.

The rearrangement links TRBV6-1 to TRBJ2-2, with D uncertain. This CDR3 is 14 amino acids long. V was shortened by 8 bases and J by 4 bases, with 14 bases between the two germline ends. From germline, CDR1 is MNHNS and CDR2 SASEGT. The CDR3 sequence: CASQITTPTGELFF. Written as DNA, the CDR3 is TGTGCCAGCCAAATTACGACTCCCACCGGGGAGCTGTTTTTT.

This clone was seen only a few times. Here the CDR3 reads CARSDILSYEQYF. CDR3 sequence (DNA): TGCGCCAGATCCGACATCCTCTCCTACGAGCAGTACTTC. V is TRBV10-1 and J is TRBJ2-7; no definite D call. The germline gives CDR1 WNHNN, CDR2 SYGVQD (reference sequence). The CDR3 has 13 residues. V was pared by 9 bases and J by 0 bases, with 12 bases between.

Only a few counts were recorded for this clone. V is TRBV30 and J is TRBJ1-2, with D possibly TRBD1 on 5 matching bases. CDR3 length: 13 residues. Looked up from germline, CDR1 is GTSNPN and CDR2 is SVGIG (reference sequence). Trimming left V 5 bases short and J 2 bases short, with 12 bases between. CDR3: CAWGGGLNYGYTF. The CDR3 nucleotides read TGTGCCTGGGGGGGAGGACTGAACTATGGCTACACCTTC.

To note about this clone: Other DNA variants within this sample encode the same CDR3. This chain uses TRBV18 with TRBJ2-2; 9 positions agree with TRBD1. The CDR3 is made up of 15 amino acids. The trim removed 3 bases at V and 5 bases at J, leaving 4 bases unmatched. CDR1 is KGHSH, CDR2 LQKENI, per germline. CDR3 bases: TGTGCCAGCTCACCCGGGACAGGGCGGACCGGGGAGCTGTTTTTT. Its translation: CASSPGTGRTGELFF.

The CDR3 region is CAWSGTIRRTEAFF. CDR3 DNA: TGTGCCTGGAGTGGAACCATAAGGAGGACTGAAGCTTTCTTT. The J gene is TRBJ1-1, the V gene TRBV30, with D hard to call. V lost 1 base and J 5 bases, leaving 14 bases between the germline ends. The CDR3 consists of 14 residues. Germline CDR1 and CDR2: GTSNPN and SVGIG (reference sequence). Full variable domain (remainder filled in from reference TRBV30 and TRBJ1-1): SQTIHQWPATLVQPVGSPLSLECTVEGTSNPNLYWYRQAAGRGLQLLFYSVGIGQISSEVPQNLSASRPQDRQFILSSKKLLLSDSGFYLCAWSGTIRRTEAFFGQGTRLTVV.

This clone was observed once. The rearrangement joins TRBV4-1 to TRBJ1-2; 9 bases align to TRBD1. Germline V gene sequence: CDR1 MGHRA, CDR2 YSYEKL. The trim removed 0 bases at V and 6 bases at J, leaving 5 bases unmatched. There are 15 residues in the CDR3. CDR3 in amino acids: CASSQDGTGLHGYTF. The DNA of the CDR3 is TGCGCCAGCAGCCAAGATGGGACAGGGCTTCATGGCTACACCTTC.

The V call is TRBV19, the J call TRBJ2-1; 10 bases agree with TRBD2. Germline V gene lookup returns CDR1 LNHDA and CDR2 SQIVND (reference sequence). This CDR3 is 16 amino acids long. V lost 5 bases and J lost 6; bases outside the gene matches: 10. Here the CDR3 reads CASSSGIAGGLNEQFF. CDR3 DNA sequence: TGTGCCAGTAGTTCGGGAATAGCGGGGGGACTCAATGAGCAGTTCTTC.

This chain uses TRBV18 with TRBJ1-5; D ambiguous. The CDR3 loop spans 15 amino acids. The germline V gene has CDR1 KGHSH and CDR2 LQKENI. V lost 5 bases, J lost 0 bases, and 11 bases lay in between. CDR3 residues: CASSATVDSNQPQHF. The DNA for the CDR3 is TGTGCCAGCTCAGCTACAGTAGATAGCAATCAGCCCCAGCATTTT.

V gene TRBV18 combines with J gene TRBJ1-4; 8 bases fit TRBD1. Germline V gives CDR1 KGHSH, CDR2 LQKENI. The CDR3 loop spans 15 amino acids. J lost 3 bases, V lost 3 bases, and 3 bases had no gene match. The chain's CDR3 is CASSPDRGPNEKLFF. The DNA of the CDR3 is TGTGCCAGCTCACCTGACAGGGGACCTAATGAAAAACTGTTTTTT.

This clone has only a few counts. V and J are TRBV4-3 and TRBJ1-3; TRBD1 agrees at 12 bases. Germline-derived CDR1 and CDR2 are LGHNA and YSLEER. With V trimmed by 0 bases and J by 8 bases, 5 bases remained unmatched. The CDR3 runs 16 residues. CDR3 nucleotide sequence: TGCGCCAGCAGCCAAGATCCGGGACAGGGGGCAGACACCATATATTTT. Residues: CASSQDPGQGADTIYF.

This clone was recorded once. The rearrangement uses TRBV2 and TRBJ2-1; 12 bases line up with TRBD2. CDR3 size: 15 residues. Germline CDR1 is SNHLY and CDR2 is FYNNEI. V lost 6 bases and J lost 9; bases outside the gene matches: 9. The chain's CDR3 is CASRTRLAGAPEQFF. The CDR3 DNA reads as TGTGCCAGCAGGACCCGACTAGCGGGAGCCCCTGAGCAGTTCTTC.

The chain recombines TRBV19 with TRBJ1-2; perhaps TRBD1 as D (5 bases). Between the trimmed V and J ends, which lost 2 bases and 1 base, there was a span of 11 bases. Germline V gene data show CDR1 as LNHDA and CDR2 as SQIVND (reference sequence). This CDR3 spans 15 amino acids. CDR3 nucleotide sequence: TGTGCCAGTAGTATAACGGGGGGAGGTAACTATGGCTACACCTTC. Residues: CASSITGGGNYGYTF. The full variable domain, completed using reference TRBV19 and TRBJ1-2, is DGGITQSPKYLFRKEGQNVTLSCEQNLNHDAMYWYRQDPGQGLRLIYYSQIVNDFQKGDIAEGYSVSREKKESFPLTVTSAQKNPTAFYLCASSITGGGNYGYTFGSGTRLTVV.

The chain uses TRBV6-5 and TRBJ1-1, with 8 bases matching TRBD1. The CDR3 has 14 residues. V was pared by 6 bases and J by 2 bases, with 5 bases of the junction left unmatched. Germline loops: CDR1 MNHEY, CDR2 SVGAGI. The CDR3 here is CASRRDRGNTEAFF. As DNA, the CDR3 is TGTGCCAGCAGAAGAGACAGGGGCAACACTGAAGCTTTCTTT.

CDR3 in amino acids: CAWTRDLGGGGTEAFF. DNA for the CDR3: TGTGCCTGGACTCGGGATTTGGGAGGCGGGGGCACTGAAGCTTTCTTT. V usage is TRBV30 and J usage is TRBJ1-1, with a possible D match to TRBD1 (5 bases). The germline V gene has CDR1 GTSNPN and CDR2 SVGIG (reference sequence). The V and J ends lost 4 bases and 4 bases respectively, with 22 bases between them. The CDR3 contains 16 residues.

This clone showed up just a few times. CDR3 protein: CATLSPGQATYEQYF. CDR3 DNA sequence: TGTGCCACCCTTAGTCCGGGACAGGCGACCTACGAGCAGTACTTC. The chain joins TRBV6-5 to TRBJ2-7, with 8 bases identical to TRBD1. Germline V gene lookup returns CDR1 MNHEY and CDR2 SVGAGI. V lost 10 bases and J lost 2; bases outside the gene matches: 13. The CDR3 length is 15 residues.

The J gene is TRBJ2-5, the V gene TRBV29-1; D is uncertain. Germline lookup yields CDR1 SQVTM and CDR2 ANQGSEA. The V end was cut by 7 bases, the J end by 8 bases, with 17 bases between. The CDR3 covers 12 residues. The CDR3 DNA follows: TGCAGCGCCACGGAGAGCCTAAAAACCCAGTACTTC. It is translated as CSATESLKTQYF.